The T cell receptor beta chain under discussion was sequenced for a study of CD8 T cells in ankylosing spondylitis. Using its own MiXCR run on the 5' RACE reads, TCRdb lists one record per CDR3 protein. The profile covers 150,000 to 200,000 distinct CDR3 sequences, with roughly 31% appearing a single time and 6% taken by the ten largest. The CDR3 spans 15 residues. V gave up 4 bases and J gave up 5 bases, with 17 bases separating them. Germline values: CDR1 LGHDT, CDR2 YNNKEL (reference sequence). The specimen was synovial fluid, either unsorted or a sorted T cell fraction (not recorded which). The chain has TRBV3-1 and TRBJ1-1; D is possibly TRBD1 (5 bases). The receptor's source is a male donor with ankylosing spondylitis. The CDR3 region is CASSLLDGGGTEAFF. Written as DNA, the CDR3 is TGTGCCAGCAGCCTCCTAGACGGCGGGGGGACTGAAGCTTTCTTT.